This paragraph covers one T cell receptor (beta chain) sequence. As yet, its antigen is unknown. Trimming shortened V by 5 bases and J by 3 bases, and 18 bases separated the two germline ends. The CDR3 totals 15 residues. CDR1 is SGHRS and CDR2 is YFSETQ in the germline V gene. Method: immunoSEQ multiplex PCR; TCRdb's copy keeps in-frame clones and lacks some. Here the sample spans 40,000 to 50,000 clones, about 70% being singletons. Sequencing was preceded by expansion of antigen-specific CD4+ T cells with viral peptide pools in the ViraFEST assay. With roughly nine days of culture completed, CD4+ T cells were isolated. As their vaccination, participants received two doses of either BNT162b2 or mRNA-1273. The culture medium for 1.5 million to 2 million PBMC per well included 9.5 to 10 IU/ml IL-2 and about 10 ug/ml peptides. The authors replaced half the medium with IL-2 medium on days 3 and 7. The sample comes from a study of vaccination effects on CD4 cells after COVID-19.

Study conclusions and caveats: Pronounced clonal contraction occurred in clones induced by infection and by vaccine late after vaccination. Healthy vaccinees had only 1 of 255 vaccine-induced clones cross-react with common cold coronaviruses.

The TCR originated in a human donor who received a COVID-19 vaccine. V usage is TRBV5-1 and J usage is TRBJ2-7; no reliable D call. The starting material was CD4+ T cells from PBMCs cultured with HCoV-OC43 spike peptides, obtained after COVID-19 vaccination. Sample subset: HCoV-OC43 spike overlapping peptide pool stimulation. The CDR3 spells CASRGQSERLYEQYF. The CDR3 coding sequence is TGCGCCAGCAGAGGCCAGTCCGAACGACTCTACGAGCAGTACTTC.